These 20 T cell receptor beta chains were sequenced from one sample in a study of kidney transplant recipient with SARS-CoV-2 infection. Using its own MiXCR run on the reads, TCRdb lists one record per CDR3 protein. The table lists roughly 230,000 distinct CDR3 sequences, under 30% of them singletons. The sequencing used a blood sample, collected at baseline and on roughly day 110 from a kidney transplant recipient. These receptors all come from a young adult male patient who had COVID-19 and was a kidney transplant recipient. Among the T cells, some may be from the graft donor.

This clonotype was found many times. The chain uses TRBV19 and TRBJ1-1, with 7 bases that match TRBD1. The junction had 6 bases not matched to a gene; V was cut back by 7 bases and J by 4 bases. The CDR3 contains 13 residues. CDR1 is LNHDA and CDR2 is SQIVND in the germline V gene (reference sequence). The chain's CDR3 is CASNPQGLTEAFF. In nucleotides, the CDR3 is TGTGCCAGTAACCCACAGGGGCTCACTGAAGCTTTCTTT.

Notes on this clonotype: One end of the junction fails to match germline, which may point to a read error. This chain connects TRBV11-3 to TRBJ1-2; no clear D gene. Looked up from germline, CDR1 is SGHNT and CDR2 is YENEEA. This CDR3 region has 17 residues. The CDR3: CASSKIVDLGKTYGHTF. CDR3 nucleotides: TGTGCCAGCAGCAAAATTGTCGATCTCGGAAAGACCTATGGCCACACCTTC.

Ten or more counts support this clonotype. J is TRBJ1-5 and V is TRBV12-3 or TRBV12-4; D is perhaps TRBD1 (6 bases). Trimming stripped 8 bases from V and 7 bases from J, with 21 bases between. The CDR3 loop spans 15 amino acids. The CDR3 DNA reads TGTGCCAGCTCCAATGGCCGGGGGCAACAACAGCCCCAGCATTTT. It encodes CASSNGRGQQQPQHF.

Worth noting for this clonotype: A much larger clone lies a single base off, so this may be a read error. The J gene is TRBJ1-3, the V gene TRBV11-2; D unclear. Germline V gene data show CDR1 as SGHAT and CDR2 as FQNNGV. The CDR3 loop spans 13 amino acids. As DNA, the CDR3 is TGTGCCAACAGCCTCGACGGAAGAAACACCATATATTTT. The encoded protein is CANSLDGRNTIYF.

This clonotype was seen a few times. The CDR3 reads CASSVVPSRNEQFF. The CDR3 nucleotides read TGTGCCAGCAGCGTAGTTCCTAGCAGGAATGAGCAGTTCTTC. This chain joins TRBV9 and TRBJ2-1; possibly TRBD2 for D (5 bases). CDR1 is SGDLS and CDR2 is YYNGEE in the germline V gene. V lost 0 bases to trimming and J lost 7 bases, with 11 bases between them. The CDR3 totals 14 residues.

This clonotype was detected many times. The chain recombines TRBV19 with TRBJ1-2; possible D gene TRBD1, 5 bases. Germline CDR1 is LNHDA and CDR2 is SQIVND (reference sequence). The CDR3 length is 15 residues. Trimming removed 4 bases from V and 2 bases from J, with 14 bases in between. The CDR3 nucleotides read TGTGCCAGTAGTAGGCTGGAGGGGCCGAACTATGGCTACACCTTC. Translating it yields CASSRLEGPNYGYTF.

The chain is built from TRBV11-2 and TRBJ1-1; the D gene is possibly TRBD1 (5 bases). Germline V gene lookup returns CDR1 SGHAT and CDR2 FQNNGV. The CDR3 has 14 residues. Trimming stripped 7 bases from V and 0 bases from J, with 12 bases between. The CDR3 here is CASNLGRMNTEAFF. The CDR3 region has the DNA TGTGCCAGCAACTTGGGGCGAATGAACACTGAAGCTTTCTTT.

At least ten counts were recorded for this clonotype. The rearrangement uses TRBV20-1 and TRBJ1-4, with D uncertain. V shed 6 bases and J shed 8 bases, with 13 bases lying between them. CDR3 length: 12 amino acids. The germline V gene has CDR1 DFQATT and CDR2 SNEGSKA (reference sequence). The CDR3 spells CSAPVGGEKLFF. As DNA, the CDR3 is TGCAGTGCCCCCGTCGGCGGGGAAAAACTGTTTTTT.

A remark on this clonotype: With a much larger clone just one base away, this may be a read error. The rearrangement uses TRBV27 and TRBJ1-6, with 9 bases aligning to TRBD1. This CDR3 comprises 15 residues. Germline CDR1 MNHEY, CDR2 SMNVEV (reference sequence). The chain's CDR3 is CASSLVQGARSPPHF. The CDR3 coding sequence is TGTGCCAGCAGTTTAGTACAGGGGGCGAGATCACCCCCCCACTTT.

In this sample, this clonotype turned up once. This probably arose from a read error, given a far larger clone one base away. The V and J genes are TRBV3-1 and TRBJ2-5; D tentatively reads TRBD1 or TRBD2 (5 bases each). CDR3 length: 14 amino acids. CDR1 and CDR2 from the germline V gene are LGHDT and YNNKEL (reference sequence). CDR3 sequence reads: CASSGRDGSYEQCF. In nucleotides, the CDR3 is TGTGCCAGCAGCGGCCGGGACGGATCCTACGAGCAGTGCTTC.

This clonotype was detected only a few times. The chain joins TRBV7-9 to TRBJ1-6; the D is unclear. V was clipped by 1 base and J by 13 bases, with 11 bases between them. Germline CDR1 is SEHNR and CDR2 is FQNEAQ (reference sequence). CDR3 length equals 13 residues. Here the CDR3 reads CASSLGIGPPLHF. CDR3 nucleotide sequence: TGTGCCAGCAGCTTAGGGATAGGGCCGCCCCTCCACTTT.

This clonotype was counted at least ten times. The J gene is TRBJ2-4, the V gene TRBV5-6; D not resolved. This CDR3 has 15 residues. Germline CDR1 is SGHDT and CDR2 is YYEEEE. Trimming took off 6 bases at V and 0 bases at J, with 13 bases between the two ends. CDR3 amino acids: CASTEIRVAKNIQYF. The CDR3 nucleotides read TGTGCCAGCACCGAGATACGGGTAGCCAAAAACATTCAGTACTTC.

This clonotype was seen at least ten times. In nucleotides, the CDR3 is TGCGCCAGCAGTCCCACAGGGGCCTCTGGAAACACCATATATTTT. As protein: CASSPTGASGNTIYF. The V gene is TRBV10-2, the J gene TRBJ1-3; 7 bases are shared with TRBD1. The ends lost 5 bases at V and 0 bases at J; junction bases unmatched: 4. From germline, CDR1 is WSHSY and CDR2 SAAADI. There are 15 residues in the CDR3.

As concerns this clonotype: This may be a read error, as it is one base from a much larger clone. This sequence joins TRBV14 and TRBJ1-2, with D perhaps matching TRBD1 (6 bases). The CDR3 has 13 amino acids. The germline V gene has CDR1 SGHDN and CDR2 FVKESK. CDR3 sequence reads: CAGSQGRGYGYTF. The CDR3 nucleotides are TGTGCCGGCAGCCAGGGGCGAGGCTATGGCTACACCTTC.

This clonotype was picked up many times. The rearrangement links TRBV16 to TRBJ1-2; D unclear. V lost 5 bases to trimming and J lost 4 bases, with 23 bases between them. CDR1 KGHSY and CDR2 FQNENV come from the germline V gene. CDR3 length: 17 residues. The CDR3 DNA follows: TGTGCCAGCAGCATTCCACCGGTCGTTAGAAAGACCTATGGCTACACCTTC. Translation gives CASSIPPVVRKTYGYTF.

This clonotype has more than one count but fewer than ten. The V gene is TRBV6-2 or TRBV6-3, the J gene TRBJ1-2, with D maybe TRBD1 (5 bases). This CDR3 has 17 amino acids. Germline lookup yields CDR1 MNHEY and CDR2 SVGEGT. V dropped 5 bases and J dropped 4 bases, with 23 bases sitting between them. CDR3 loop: CASSGQCCIGKTYGYTF. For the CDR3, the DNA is TGTGCCAGCAGTGGACAATGCTGCATCGGAAAGACCTATGGCTACACCTTC.

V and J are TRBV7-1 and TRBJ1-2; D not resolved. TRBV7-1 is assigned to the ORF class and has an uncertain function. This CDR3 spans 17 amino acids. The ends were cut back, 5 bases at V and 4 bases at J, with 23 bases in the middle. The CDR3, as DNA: TGTGCCAGCAGCCAGGCTCTTCACGAGGGAAAGACCTATGGCTACACCTTC. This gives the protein CASSQALHEGKTYGYTF.

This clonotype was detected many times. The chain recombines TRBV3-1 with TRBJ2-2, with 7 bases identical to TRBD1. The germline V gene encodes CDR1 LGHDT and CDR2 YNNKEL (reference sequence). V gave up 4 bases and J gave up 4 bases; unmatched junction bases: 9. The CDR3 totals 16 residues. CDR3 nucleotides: TGTGCCAGCAGCCTTAGGACAGGCCTCAGCACCGGGGAGCTGTTTTTT. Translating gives CASSLRTGLSTGELFF. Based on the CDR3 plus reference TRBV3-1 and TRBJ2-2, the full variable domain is DTAVSQTPKYLVTQMGNDKSIKCEQNLGHDTMYWYKQDSKKFLKIMFSYNNKELIINETVPNRFSPKSPDKAHLNLHINSLELGDSAVYFCASSLRTGLSTGELFFGEGSRLTVL.

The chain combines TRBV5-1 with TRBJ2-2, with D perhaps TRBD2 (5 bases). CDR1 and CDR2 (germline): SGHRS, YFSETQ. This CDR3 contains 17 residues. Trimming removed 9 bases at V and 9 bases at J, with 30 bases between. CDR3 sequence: CANNLRAAGATPRELFF. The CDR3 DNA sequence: TGCGCCAACAACTTAAGGGCCGCGGGCGCTACACCGAGGGAGCTGTTTTTT.

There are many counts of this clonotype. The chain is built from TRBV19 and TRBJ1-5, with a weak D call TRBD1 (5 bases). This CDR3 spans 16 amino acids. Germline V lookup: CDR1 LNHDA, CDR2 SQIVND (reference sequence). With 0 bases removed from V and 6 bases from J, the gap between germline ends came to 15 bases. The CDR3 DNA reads TGTGCCAGTAGTATAGATCCGATGGGGGGACGTCAGCCCCAGCATTTT. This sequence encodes CASSIDPMGGRQPQHF.